What follows are 6 T cell receptor beta chains derived from one specimen sequenced in a study of T cells expressing NK-cell markers. TCRdb processed the 5' RACE reads again and assigns one entry to each CDR3 protein, with no DNA. The sample's table shows about 370,000 distinct CDR3 sequences. Sequencing used blood T cells: a sorted CD56 or NKG2C T cell subset, CD4+ or CD8+ T cells, or bulk PBMC T cells (not recorded which). The receptors derive from a woman in her forties or fifties in good health.

J is TRBJ1-5 and V is TRBV4-1; as DNA is missing, the TRBD1 call by TCRdb cannot be tested. This CDR3 spans 15 amino acids. Germline CDR1 reads MGHRA; CDR2 reads YSYEKL. This chain's CDR3 is CASSPSIPGHQPQHF.

The chain is built from TRBV29-1 and TRBJ2-1; TCRdb gives TRBD1 as the D gene, but with no DNA this cannot be confirmed. The germline CDR1 and CDR2 sequences are SQVTM and ANQGSEA. This CDR3 has 13 residues. CDR3: CKGRGRRGNEQFF.

The chain has TRBV12-5 and TRBJ2-3; checking the TCRdb D call of TRBD2 is not possible without DNA. This CDR3 is 14 amino acids long. CDR1 is LGHNT, CDR2 FRNRAP, per germline. CDR3 protein: CASGLSARGDTQYF.

This sequence joins TRBV3-1 and TRBJ2-2; TCRdb's D gene call, TRBD1, goes unchecked for lack of DNA. This CDR3 is built from 13 residues. Germline CDR1 LGHDT, CDR2 YNNKEL (reference sequence). The chain's CDR3 is CASRDRFTGELFF.

The chain has TRBV29-1 and TRBJ2-3. This CDR3 comprises 12 residues. Germline V gives CDR1 SQVTM, CDR2 ANQGSEA. The CDR3 region is CSVGAHRYTQYF.

The genes are TRBV10-2 and TRBJ2-2; checking the TCRdb D call of TRBD1 is not possible without DNA. The germline V gene encodes CDR1 WSHSY and CDR2 SAAADI. This CDR3 has 14 residues. CDR3 residues: CASLRTGAIGELFF.